The sequence of this T cell receptor (beta chain) was determined in a study of T cells in Graves' hyperthyroidism and ophthalmopathy. Study-wide points: The blood repertoire included most of the expanded thyroid clonotypes above 0.001.

Graves' hyperthyroidism was deemed stable given no ophthalmopathy progression within 18 months. Together with thyroid ultrasound, orbital computed tomography, serum thyroxine and TRAb, clinical symptoms were used for diagnoses. Points on this clonotype: Antigen specificity is unknown.

Germline V gives CDR1 SGHAT, CDR2 FQNNGV. V was clipped by 5 bases and J by 3 bases; unmatched bases: 9. The CDR3 is 15 amino acids. Researchers amplified the TCR beta CDR3 regions from RNA transcripts. Initially, a first-round RT-PCR of the TCR CDR3 employed the HTBI primer set. TCRdb redid the calling of the multiplex PCR reads with MiXCR, one entry per CDR3 protein. The sample carries fewer than 600,000 distinct CDR3 sequences, about 14% recorded once. The V and J genes are TRBV11-2 and TRBJ2-7; 8 positions agree with TRBD1. The sequencing sample was made of blood. This receptor was identified in a woman aged 40 to 55 with Graves' hyperthyroidism. CDR3 region: CASSVGEDRVYEQYF. The DNA for the CDR3 is TGTGCCAGCAGCGTAGGAGAGGACAGGGTCTACGAGCAGTACTTC.